What follows are 23 T cell receptor beta chains derived from one specimen sequenced in a study of cytomegalovirus exposure and HLA in healthy donors. PCR employed 60 Vbeta and 13 Jbeta primers. Assay used: immunoSEQ multiplex PCR; TCRdb lists only in-frame clones, some missing. Here the sample spans some 85,000 clones, under 85% being singletons. The sample was PBMCs. The source of these receptors is a male donor in good health and CMV-seronegative.

This clone was seen a handful of times. This rearrangement joins TRBV4-3 to TRBJ2-3; the D is unclear. V lost 0 bases and J 1 base, leaving 11 bases between the germline ends. The CDR3 length is 16 residues. Germline V CDR1 and CDR2: LGHNA, YSLEER. The CDR3 spells CASSQDGGGGTDTQYF. The CDR3 bases are TGCGCCAGCAGCCAAGACGGTGGCGGAGGCACAGATACGCAGTATTTT.

The V call is TRBV7-2, the J call TRBJ2-7; 9 positions agree with TRBD2. Unmatched junction bases numbered 4, after V lost 2 bases and J lost 2 bases. This CDR3 contains 15 residues. Germline values: CDR1 SGHTA, CDR2 FQGNSA. CDR3 DNA: TGTGCCAGCAGCTTAAAGGCGGGGGGGCCCTACGAGCAGTACTTC. The encoded protein is CASSLKAGGPYEQYF.

The chain has TRBV10-2 and TRBJ1-2; no clear D. This CDR3 spans 15 amino acids. V shed 4 bases and J shed 3 bases, with 15 bases lying between them. In germline, CDR1 is WSHSY, CDR2 SAAADI. The CDR3 is CASSGGAGADYGYTF. The DNA of the CDR3 is TGCGCCAGCAGTGGGGGTGCGGGTGCAGACTATGGCTACACCTTC.

V usage is TRBV28 and J usage is TRBJ2-7, with TRBD1 as a possible D gene (6 bases). V lost 4 bases and J 4 bases, leaving 17 bases between the germline ends. The germline V gene has CDR1 MDHEN and CDR2 SYDVKM. This CDR3 is 15 amino acids long. CDR3 loop: CASSSPPDSRYEQYF. CDR3 nucleotides: TGTGCCAGCAGTTCCCCCCCGGACAGCCGGTACGAGCAGTACTTC.

The rearrangement joins TRBV5-1 to TRBJ1-2; 8 bases align to TRBD1. Germline loops: CDR1 SGHRS, CDR2 YFSETQ. The length of the CDR3 is 15 residues. V lost 0 bases and J lost 7; bases outside the gene matches: 8. The CDR3 coding sequence is TGCGCCAGCAGCTTGGCTTCAGGGGGCGCGGGTGGCTACACCTTC. It yields the protein CASSLASGGAGGYTF. The complete variable domain, with remaining parts taken from reference TRBV5-1 and TRBJ1-2, reads KAGVTQTPRYLIKTRGQQVTLSCSPISGHRSVSWYQQTPGQGLQFLFEYFSETQRNKGNFPGRFSGRQFSNSRSEMNVSTLELGDSALYLCASSLASGGAGGYTFGSGTRLTVV.

This clone was found a few times. The V and J genes are TRBV9 and TRBJ2-1; TRBD1 might be the D (6 bases). V was clipped by 3 bases and J by 3 bases, with 25 bases between them. This CDR3 comprises 19 residues. CDR1 is SGDLS, CDR2 YYNGEE, per germline. The CDR3 DNA reads TGTGCCAGCAGCGCGGAACAGGGAAAACGGGAACGCGACTACAATGAGCAGTTCTTC. Translation: CASSAEQGKRERDYNEQFF.

The count of this clone is one. The V call is TRBV28, the J call TRBJ2-1; TRBD1 matches at 9 bases. V gave up 5 bases and J gave up 3 bases; unmatched junction bases: 5. The CDR3 runs to 15 residues. CDR1 MDHEN and CDR2 SYDVKM come from the germline V gene. The CDR3 coding sequence is TGTGCCAGCAGTCGGGGGGACAGGGACTACAATGAGCAGTTCTTC. It codes for CASSRGDRDYNEQFF.

This sequence joins TRBV30 and TRBJ1-6; D perhaps matches TRBD1 (6 bases). Germline loops: CDR1 GTSNPN, CDR2 SVGIG (reference sequence). The CDR3 runs 13 residues. Trimming shortened V by 4 bases and J by 8 bases, and 12 bases separated the two germline ends. CDR3 amino acids: CAWNIQGDSPLHF. In DNA, the CDR3 is TGTGCCTGGAACATACAGGGAGATTCACCCCTCCACTTT.

The V call is TRBV5-6, the J call TRBJ1-2; D ambiguous. Germline lookup yields CDR1 SGHDT and CDR2 YYEEEE. Trimming left V 4 bases short and J 8 bases short, with 9 bases between. The CDR3 spans 11 residues. CDR3 protein: CASSIGGGYTF. The CDR3 nucleotides read TGTGCCAGCAGCATCGGAGGGGGCTACACCTTC.

The rearrangement uses TRBV6-5 and TRBJ1-5, with 8 bases matching TRBD1. The CDR3 contains 16 residues. Germline loops: CDR1 MNHEY, CDR2 SVGAGI. J lost 2 bases, V lost 0 bases, and 3 bases had no gene match. For the CDR3, the DNA is TGTGCCAGCAGTTACTCGGCGACAGGGGGCAATCAGCCCCAGCATTTT. This translates into CASSYSATGGNQPQHF.

The chain combines TRBV6-4 with TRBJ2-1; 16 bases align to TRBD2. The CDR3 is 19 amino acids. Germline values: CDR1 MRHNA, CDR2 SNTAGT. The junction had 9 bases not matched to a gene; V was cut back by 2 bases and J by 5 bases. CDR3 sequence reads: CASSDAGTSGRARHNEQFF. For the CDR3, the DNA is TGTGCCAGCAGTGACGCAGGGACTAGCGGGAGGGCCCGTCACAATGAGCAGTTCTTC.

The V gene is TRBV9, the J gene TRBJ2-3; the match to TRBD2 covers 15 bases. Trimming took 4 bases from V and 7 from J; bases not matched to a gene: 7. Germline V gene data show CDR1 as SGDLS and CDR2 as YYNGEE. This CDR3 spans 16 amino acids. The CDR3 sequence is CASSYGGTSGGNTQYF. DNA of the CDR3: TGTGCCAGCAGCTACGGCGGGACTAGCGGGGGGAATACGCAGTATTTT.

Of note for this clone: A read error may account for a junction end that differs from germline. This chain joins TRBV7-9 and TRBJ1-2, with D maybe TRBD1 (5 bases). Germline V gene lookup returns CDR1 SEHNR and CDR2 FQNEAQ (reference sequence). This CDR3 region has 16 residues. This CDR3 is CSSSRSERTLNYGYTF. DNA of the CDR3: TGTTCCAGCAGCCGATCTGAAAGGACACTAAACTATGGCTACACCTTC.

This clone was counted only a few times. The chain has TRBV6-5 and TRBJ1-5; the D is unclear. Per germline, CDR1 MNHEY and CDR2 SVGAGI. The CDR3 runs to 13 residues. Trimming removed 2 bases from V and 0 bases from J, with 2 bases in between. The DNA of the CDR3 is TGTGCCAGCAGTTACCATAGCAATCAGCCCCAGCATTTT. This gives the protein CASSYHSNQPQHF.

The rearrangement links TRBV19 to TRBJ1-4, with a weak D call TRBD1 (5 bases). V was cut by 4 bases and J by 6 bases, with 15 bases left in between. The germline V gene has CDR1 LNHDA and CDR2 SQIVND (reference sequence). The CDR3 contains 15 residues. The CDR3 region has the DNA TGTGCCAGTAGTAAGAACCGGGACTTATATGAAAAACTGTTTTTT. As protein: CASSKNRDLYEKLFF.

V usage is TRBV6-1 and J usage is TRBJ1-2; D uncertain. The CDR3 sequence is 13 residues long. Between the trimmed V and J ends, which lost 0 bases and 7 bases, there was a span of 9 bases. Germline values: CDR1 MNHNS, CDR2 SASEGT. This CDR3 reads CASSEASGIGYTF. The CDR3, as DNA: TGTGCCAGCAGTGAAGCCTCAGGTATTGGCTACACCTTC.

The V gene is TRBV5-1, the J gene TRBJ2-5; 10 bases align to TRBD2. The J call is doubtful: the DNA matches TRBJ2-7 better. This CDR3 is built from 16 residues. Germline V gives CDR1 SGHRS, CDR2 YFSETQ. For the CDR3, the DNA is TGCGCCAGCAGCCCCTCTAGCGGGAGTCAAGCGGTCGAGCAGTACTTC. Translated: CASSPSSGSQAVEQYF.

V and J are TRBV19 and TRBJ1-5; D gene ambiguous. V shed 5 bases and J shed 0 bases, with 8 bases lying between them. Germline CDR1 is LNHDA and CDR2 is SQIVND (reference sequence). The CDR3 contains 14 residues. DNA for the CDR3: TGTGCCAGTAGTCTAGGGCATAGCAATCAGCCCCAGCATTTT. Translation gives CASSLGHSNQPQHF.

DNA of the CDR3: TGTGCCAGCAGCCTCGACAGGGGGCATTCCTACGAGCAGTACTTC. Translating it yields CASSLDRGHSYEQYF. The chain couples TRBV28 to TRBJ2-5, with 10 bases aligning to TRBD1. Matching the DNA end better, TRBJ2-7 makes the J call doubtful. The germline gives CDR1 MDHEN, CDR2 SYDVKM. The CDR3 is made up of 15 amino acids.

The V gene is TRBV7-9, the J gene TRBJ2-7; the match to TRBD1 covers 9 bases. The CDR3 sequence is 15 residues long. CDR1 is SEHNR, CDR2 FQNEAQ, per germline (reference sequence). V dropped 6 bases and J dropped 6; count of bases not matched to a gene: 12. The CDR3 spells CASSAPGQGLREQYF. DNA of the CDR3: TGTGCCAGCAGTGCCCCGGGACAGGGTTTGCGCGAGCAGTACTTC.

V usage is TRBV19 and J usage is TRBJ1-5; tentative D call: TRBD1 (5 bases). The CDR3 runs to 15 residues. CDR1 and CDR2 (germline): LNHDA, SQIVND (reference sequence). Trimming left V 0 bases short and J 2 bases short, with 8 bases between. CDR3 nucleotide sequence: TGTGCCAGTAGTATAGATTGGGGGGGCAATCAGCCCCAGCATTTT. Amino acids: CASSIDWGGNQPQHF.

In this sample, this clone turned up once. The chain couples TRBV19 to TRBJ2-1, with TRBD1 matching 9 bases. V lost 3 bases, J lost 5 bases, and 5 bases stayed unmatched. This CDR3 has 15 residues. Germline-derived CDR1 and CDR2 are LNHDA and SQIVND (reference sequence). The CDR3 DNA reads as TGTGCCAGTAGTATCGGACAGGGGACTGACAATGAGCAGTTCTTC. It translates to CASSIGQGTDNEQFF. The entire variable domain, with the rest obtained from reference TRBV19 and TRBJ2-1, is as follows: DGGITQSPKYLFRKEGQNVTLSCEQNLNHDAMYWYRQDPGQGLRLIYYSQIVNDFQKGDIAEGYSVSREKKESFPLTVTSAQKNPTAFYLCASSIGQGTDNEQFFGPGTRLTVL.

The chain is built from TRBV29-1 and TRBJ2-5; 9 bases align to TRBD1. Trimming at V came to 3 bases and at J to 11 bases, leaving 10 bases not matched to a gene. The V gene's germline CDR1 is SQVTM and CDR2 ANQGSEA. This CDR3 is 13 amino acids long. As DNA, the CDR3 is TGCAGCGTTGAGGGACAGGGTCGATCGGAGCAGTACTTC. Protein: CSVEGQGRSEQYF.